The rows below give T cell receptor beta chains drawn from one sample of a study of cytomegalovirus exposure and HLA in healthy donors. Libraries were prepared by immunoSEQ multiplex PCR; TCRdb keeps only in-frame clonotypes and omits some of them. The sample holds around 70,000 clones, approximately 75% seen once. The sample was PBMCs. These receptors all stem from a human donor in good health. The CDR3 runs from the conserved cysteine through the conserved F or W. D genes are given only for firm matches. Some rows have no size entry. The others give once, few or many, or a class for an expanded clone.

TRBJ2-3 TRBD2 . TRBV5-1 CASSSLAGGGTDTQYF TGCGCCAGCAGCTCCTTAGCGGGGGGAGGGACAGATACGCAGTATTTT
TRBJ1-2 . . TRBV6-1 CASSEFKLYGYTF TGTGCCAGCAGTGAATTTAAGCTCTATGGCTACACCTTC
TRBJ2-5 TRBD1 few TRBV6-1 CASSEWVGTVQETQYF TGTGCCAGCAGTGAATGGGTTGGGACAGTGCAAGAGACCCAGTACTTC
TRBJ1-2 . . TRBV28 CTSSSGIYGYTF TGTACCAGCAGTTCAGGGATCTATGGCTACACCTTC
TRBJ2-1 TRBD1 . TRBV5-1 CASSLRGQVDEQFF TGCGCCAGCAGCTTGAGGGGGCAGGTCGATGAGCAGTTCTTC
TRBJ1-2 . once TRBV7-3 CASSATGYGYTF TGTGCCAGCAGCGCAACAGGATATGGCTACACCTTC
TRBJ1-2 . . TRBV9 CASTGRRGDYGYTF TGTGCCAGCACCGGACGCAGGGGAGACTATGGCTACACCTTC
TRBJ2-1 . once TRBV19 CASSLSLGLEQFF TGTGCCAGCAGCCTTAGTCTGGGGCTTGAGCAGTTCTTC
TRBJ1-2 . . TRBV9 CASSVEGRGGYGYTF TGTGCCAGCAGCGTAGAAGGGCGGGGGGGATATGGCTACACCTTC
TRBJ2-7 TRBD2 . TRBV7-8 CASSVPGLVNYEQYF TGTGCCAGCAGCGTACCGGGACTAGTCAACTACGAGCAGTACTTC
TRBJ2-7 TRBD1 few TRBV27 CASSPDFQGAYEQYF TGTGCCAGCAGCCCAGATTTCCAGGGGGCCTACGAGCAGTACTTC
TRBJ1-1 TRBD1 . TRBV28 CASSTNYRGGNTEAFF TGTGCCAGCTCTACAAACTACAGGGGGGGGAACACTGAAGCTTTCTTT
TRBJ1-2 . . TRBV10-3 CAISATLGYTF TGTGCCATCAGTGCAACTCTGGGCTACACCTTC
TRBJ1-1 TRBD1 . TRBV9 CASSDRDRANTEAFF TGTGCCAGCAGCGACCGGGACAGAGCGAACACTGAAGCTTTCTTT
TRBJ1-5 TRBD1 . TRBV2 CASWDRSSPGNQPQHF TGTGCCAGCTGGGACAGGTCTTCGCCGGGCAATCAGCCCCAGCATTTT
TRBJ2-2 TRBD1 . TRBV30 CAWSASDRGTGELFF TGTGCCTGGAGTGCGTCTGACAGGGGAACCGGGGAGCTGTTTTTT
TRBJ1-2 . . TRBV9 CASSPEGTNYGYTF TGTGCCAGCAGCCCTGAGGGAACTAACTATGGCTACACCTTC
TRBJ1-4 . . TRBV20-1 CSAREGEKLFF TGCAGTGCAAGGGAGGGTGAAAAACTGTTTTTT
TRBJ1-6 . . TRBV5-4 CASSLGSTDSPLHF TGTGCCAGCAGCTTGGGATCAACTGATTCACCCCTCCACTTT
TRBJ1-2 TRBD1 . TRBV6-6 CASSYPGQGEGYTF TGTGCCAGCAGTTACCCGGGACAGGGAGAAGGCTACACCTTC
TRBJ2-7 TRBD1 few TRBV29-1 CSVEARTGYHEQYF TGCAGCGTTGAAGCCAGGACAGGGTACCACGAGCAGTACTTC
TRBJ2-1 TRBD1 . TRBV7-3 CASSLGGTVVVEQFF TGTGCCAGCAGCTTAGGTGGGACAGTGGTAGTTGAGCAGTTCTTC
TRBJ1-1 TRBD1 . TRBV28 CASRGTGRITEAFF TGTGCCAGCAGGGGGACAGGACGAATCACTGAAGCTTTCTTT
TRBJ1-1 TRBD1 . TRBV10-3 CAAAGQGVRAFF TGTGCCGCGGCCGGACAGGGGGTTAGAGCTTTCTTT
TRBJ1-4 . . TRBV5-5 CASSSRGFDEKLFF TGTGCCAGCAGCTCAAGGGGGTTTGATGAAAAACTGTTTTTT
TRBJ1-4 . . TRBV4-3 CASSQEHGGTGISSEKLFF TGCGCCAGCAGCCAAGAGCATGGGGGGACGGGGATTTCGAGTGAAAAACTGTTTTTT
TRBJ1-2 . . TRBV9 CASSLGQQANYGYTF TGTGCCAGCAGCCTAGGACAGCAGGCCAACTATGGCTACACCTTC
TRBJ2-1 TRBD2 . TRBV7-7 CASSLVPGGQGEQFF TGTGCCAGCAGCTTAGTCCCGGGGGGGCAAGGTGAGCAGTTCTTC
TRBJ2-1 TRBD2 . TRBV7-3 CASSLFSGVYNEQFF TGTGCCAGCAGCCTCTTTAGCGGGGTCTACAATGAGCAGTTCTTC
TRBJ2-2 TRBD2 once TRBV19 CASSILGGGAPGELFF TGTGCCAGTAGTATTTTGGGCGGGGGGGCCCCCGGGGAGCTGTTTTTT